Below are 22 T cell receptor beta chains sequenced from a single sample in a study of cytomegalovirus exposure and HLA in healthy donors. The study ran its PCR with 60 Vbeta and 13 Jbeta primers. Sequencing was performed with immunoSEQ multiplex PCR; in TCRdb, only in-frame clones are kept and a portion is missing. The sample records about 90,000 clones, roughly 70% being singletons. What was sequenced was PBMCs. These receptors were obtained from a woman between 18 and 29 years old in good health and CMV-seropositive.

The J gene is TRBJ2-7, the V gene TRBV6-5; TRBD2 might be the D (6 bases). V lost 4 bases, J lost 0 bases, and 13 bases lay in between. This CDR3 is built from 15 residues. Germline V lookup: CDR1 MNHEY, CDR2 SVGAGI. This chain's CDR3 is CASSLRPGVSYEQYF. DNA of the CDR3: TGTGCCAGCAGTTTAAGGCCGGGGGTCTCCTACGAGCAGTACTTC.

This chain joins TRBV11-1 and TRBJ2-5; tentatively, D is TRBD1 (6 bases). Germline assignment: CDR1 SGHAT and CDR2 FQDESV (reference sequence). V was shortened by 4 bases and J by 0 bases, with 9 bases between the two germline ends. The CDR3 consists of 14 residues. Written as DNA, the CDR3 is TGTGCCAGCAGCTCTGACAGGTACCAAGAGACCCAGTACTTC. Its translation: CASSSDRYQETQYF.

The genes are TRBV4-1 and TRBJ1-4; D is perhaps TRBD1 (6 bases). There are 16 residues in the CDR3. Trimming took off 4 bases at V and 8 bases at J, with 20 bases between the two ends. Germline CDR1 MGHRA, CDR2 YSYEKL. CDR3 sequence reads: CASSRNPTGPGEKLFF. CDR3 nucleotide sequence: TGCGCCAGCAGCCGGAACCCTACAGGGCCTGGGGAAAAACTGTTTTTT.

V and J are TRBV29-1 and TRBJ2-1; D is undetermined. Germline CDR1 reads SQVTM; CDR2 reads ANQGSEA. Trimming took 3 bases from V and 8 from J, leaving 2 bases between them. The CDR3 has 9 amino acids. The CDR3 sequence: CSVDYEQFF. Here the CDR3 DNA reads TGCAGCGTTGACTATGAGCAGTTCTTC.

The V gene is TRBV2, the J gene TRBJ1-6, with 7 bases matching TRBD1. V lost 5 bases to trimming and J lost 9 bases; unmatched junction nucleotides: 10. The CDR3 runs to 15 residues. Germline values: CDR1 SNHLY, CDR2 FYNNEI. CDR3 region: CASSTRDSPRSPLHF. CDR3 in DNA: TGTGCCAGCAGTACCCGGGACAGCCCCCGTTCACCCCTCCACTTT. Drawing the rest from reference TRBV2 and TRBJ1-6, the complete variable domain is EPEVTQTPSHQVTQMGQEVILRCVPISNHLYFYWYRQILGQKVEFLVSFYNNEISEKSEIFDDQFSVERPDGSNFTLKIRSTKLEDSAMYFCASSTRDSPRSPLHFGNGTRLTVT.

The chain joins TRBV5-1 to TRBJ2-1; no clear D gene. Trimming shortened V by 0 bases and J by 1 base, and 8 bases separated the two germline ends. The germline gives CDR1 SGHRS, CDR2 YFSETQ. The CDR3 loop spans 15 amino acids. CDR3 sequence: CASSLAGRSYNEQFF. CDR3 in DNA: TGCGCCAGCAGCTTGGCTGGCAGGTCCTACAATGAGCAGTTCTTC.

The DNA of the CDR3 is TGTGCCAGCAGGGACTCGGACTACTACGAGCAGTACTTC. It is translated as CASRDSDYYEQYF. The rearrangement uses TRBV2 and TRBJ2-7; D is possibly TRBD2 (6 bases). The CDR3 is 13 amino acids. Trimming stripped 6 bases from V and 3 bases from J, with 12 bases between. The germline V gene encodes CDR1 SNHLY and CDR2 FYNNEI.

The chain has TRBV9 and TRBJ1-2; D is unclear. Trimming took 8 bases from V and 2 from J, leaving 7 bases between them. The germline V gene has CDR1 SGDLS and CDR2 YYNGEE. This CDR3 contains 11 residues. CDR3: CASGGNYGYTF. The CDR3, as DNA: TGTGCCAGTGGCGGCAACTATGGCTACACCTTC.

CDR3 sequence: CASSYQRTGGGTDTQYF. In nucleotides, the CDR3 is TGTGCCAGCAGCTACCAACGGACGGGAGGAGGCACAGATACGCAGTATTTT. This chain uses TRBV5-4 with TRBJ2-3; TRBD2 matches at 7 bases. The germline V gene has CDR1 SGHNT and CDR2 YYREEE (reference sequence). This CDR3 is built from 17 residues. Trimming took 3 bases from V and 1 from J; bases not matched to a gene: 11.

The V and J genes are TRBV6-1 and TRBJ1-6; D call uncertain. Per germline, CDR1 MNHNS and CDR2 SASEGT. CDR3 size: 15 residues. Trimming removed 6 bases from V and 9 bases from J, with 18 bases in between. DNA for the CDR3: TGTGCCAGCAGCGGGGAGGGAGGGATGGCTTCACCCCTCCACTTT. This translates into CASSGEGGMASPLHF.

The rearrangement links TRBV10-3 to TRBJ2-3; D is ambiguous. The V end was cut by 9 bases, the J end by 3 bases, with 16 bases between. CDR1 is ENHRY, CDR2 SYGVKD, per germline. This CDR3 is built from 14 residues. In DNA, the CDR3 is TGTGCCATAGCGACTTCGGTCGGTACAGATACGCAGTATTTT. Translating it yields CAIATSVGTDTQYF.

There are a few counts of this clone. V usage is TRBV21-1 and J usage is TRBJ2-2; the table gives TRBD1 as D, unverified against the DNA. TRBV21-1 is recorded as a pseudogene. There are 19 residues in the CDR3. The CDR3 spells CASSKGQVMATYYTGELFF. CDR3 nucleotides: TGTGCCAGCAGCAAGGGACAGGTTATGGCCACTTATTACACCGGGGAGCTGTTTTTT.

This chain joins TRBV19 and TRBJ2-4; possible D gene TRBD1, 7 bases. Trimming removed 5 bases at V and 6 bases at J, with 14 bases between. Germline assignment: CDR1 LNHDA and CDR2 SQIVND (reference sequence). CDR3 length: 14 amino acids. The CDR3 here is CASSPGTAGNIQYF. The CDR3 nucleotides read TGTGCCAGTAGTCCCGGGACAGCGGGAAACATTCAGTACTTC.

For this clone: One end of the junction is discordant with germline, which a read error may explain. This rearrangement joins TRBV7-7 to TRBJ2-7, with TRBD2 identical over 8 bases. Germline V gene sequence: CDR1 SSHAT, CDR2 FNYEAQ (reference sequence). The CDR3 loop spans 15 amino acids. The CDR3: CASSFGAGGSYEQYF. The CDR3, as DNA: TGTGCTAGCAGCTTCGGGGCGGGAGGCTCGTACGAGCAGTACTTC.

This clone was counted a few times. The genes are TRBV6-5 and TRBJ2-2; the D gene is possibly TRBD2 (6 bases). The CDR3 extends over 14 amino acids. CDR1 MNHEY and CDR2 SVGAGI come from the germline V gene. Trimming took 6 bases from V and 4 from J, leaving 12 bases between them. This CDR3 reads CASSPGSATGELFF. Written as DNA, the CDR3 is TGTGCCAGCAGCCCCGGGAGCGCCACCGGGGAGCTGTTTTTT.

This chain connects TRBV5-4 to TRBJ2-7; D possibly corresponds to TRBD1 (7 bases). V was shortened by 5 bases and J by 0 bases, with 15 bases between the two germline ends. Germline CDR1 SGHNT, CDR2 YYREEE (reference sequence). The length of the CDR3 is 15 residues. CDR3 nucleotides: TGTGCCAGCAGTGGGTCGCAGGGGGGCTCCTACGAGCAGTACTTC. This sequence encodes CASSGSQGGSYEQYF.

This clone was seen once. The chain employs TRBV29-1 and TRBJ2-7; TRBD1 is a possible D gene (6 bases). Trimming stripped 2 bases from V and 1 base from J, with 15 bases between. The CDR3 consists of 15 residues. Per germline, CDR1 SQVTM and CDR2 ANQGSEA. CDR3 in amino acids: CSVEIGGRMSYEQYF. The CDR3 DNA sequence: TGCAGCGTTGAAATAGGGGGTCGGATGTCCTACGAGCAGTACTTC.

The chain joins TRBV5-6 to TRBJ1-3, with D tentatively TRBD1 (5 bases). V lost 2 bases and J lost 3, with 12 bases in between. CDR3 size: 15 residues. CDR1 and CDR2 from the germline V gene are SGHDT and YYEEEE. The CDR3 DNA reads as TGTGCCAGCAGCTTCGAAGGGGCGGATGGAAACACCATATATTTT. As protein: CASSFEGADGNTIYF.

This chain connects TRBV9 to TRBJ2-3, with 7 nucleotides matching TRBD1. Trimming removed 4 bases from V and 3 bases from J; junction bases left unmatched: 5. The CDR3 covers 14 residues. CDR1 is SGDLS and CDR2 is YYNGEE in the germline V gene. The DNA of the CDR3 is TGTGCCAGCAGCCGGGACAGCAAAACAGATACGCAGTATTTT. Translating gives CASSRDSKTDTQYF.

The chain uses TRBV19 and TRBJ1-1, with 9 nucleotides matching TRBD1. In germline, CDR1 is LNHDA, CDR2 SQIVND (reference sequence). CDR3 length: 13 residues. Trimming at V came to 8 bases and at J to 4 bases, leaving 5 bases not matched to a gene. CDR3 amino acids: CASRQTGGTEAFF. CDR3 nucleotide sequence: TGTGCCAGTCGCCAGACAGGGGGCACTGAAGCTTTCTTT.

This chain uses TRBV19 with TRBJ1-2; 7 bases are shared with TRBD1. The ends lost 4 bases at V and 4 bases at J; junction bases unmatched: 9. The CDR3 length is 15 residues. Germline V CDR1 and CDR2: LNHDA, SQIVND (reference sequence). This chain's CDR3 is CASSTDREAPYGYTF. The DNA for the CDR3 is TGTGCCAGTAGTACCGACAGGGAGGCTCCCTATGGCTACACCTTC. The full variable domain, completed using reference TRBV19 and TRBJ1-2, is DGGITQSPKYLFRKEGQNVTLSCEQNLNHDAMYWYRQDPGQGLRLIYYSQIVNDFQKGDIAEGYSVSREKKESFPLTVTSAQKNPTAFYLCASSTDREAPYGYTFGSGTRLTVV.

The chain employs TRBV15 and TRBJ2-3; unclear D gene. The CDR3 extends over 13 amino acids. V was clipped by 5 bases and J by 5 bases, with 11 bases between them. Germline loops: CDR1 LNHNV, CDR2 YYDKDF (reference sequence). CDR3 sequence (DNA): TGTGCCACCAGCCCCGGTACGGGAGATACGCAGTATTTT. Its translation is CATSPGTGDTQYF.